Listed below are T cell receptor beta chains from one sample, sequenced in a study of Ad26.COV2.S vaccination and SARS-CoV-2 variants. The protocol was immunoSEQ multiplex PCR, while the TCRdb copy is restricted to in-frame clones and leaves out a portion. The sample yields about 680,000 clones, 89% seen once. The specimen comprised peripheral blood, sampled in a trial of Ad26.COV2.S vaccine versus placebo. Receptors were obtained from a person aged 18-60 years who received the Ad26.COV2.S COVID-19 vaccine or a placebo. Both conserved end residues are part of each CDR3. The order of the fields is D gene, V gene, clone size, J gene, CDR3 protein, CDR3 DNA. A D gene is named only where the DNA matches it firmly. The size field is filled for only some rows; it gives once, few, many or a size class.

.	TRBV18	.	TRBJ2-3	CASSPRTSSTDTQYF	TGTGCCAGCTCACCCCGGACCTCTAGCACAGATACGCAGTATTTT
TRBD1	TRBV5-6	.	TRBJ1-1	CASSTGQSTEAFF	TGTGCCAGCAGCACGGGACAGAGCACTGAAGCTTTCTTT
.	TRBV29-1	.	TRBJ1-5	CSTVRPSSNQPQHF	TGCAGCACTGTCCGACCGAGTAGCAATCAGCCCCAGCATTTT
.	TRBV2	.	TRBJ2-7	CASTGQSPDGEQYF	TGTGCCAGCACCGGGCAATCTCCCGACGGCGAGCAGTACTTC
.	TRBV5-6	.	TRBJ1-6	CASSFGQKSF	TGTGCCAGCAGCTTCGGACAGAAATCCTTT
TRBD2	TRBV5-1	.	TRBJ2-1	CASSLTPLAGGPNEQFF	TGCGCCAGCAGCTTGACCCCATTGGCGGGGGGACCCAATGAGCAGTTCTTC
.	TRBV6-2/TRBV6-3	.	TRBJ1-1	CASSYGRQNTEAFF	TGTGCCAGCAGTTACGGCAGGCAGAACACTGAAGCTTTCTTT
.	TRBV2	.	TRBJ1-1	CASKVEMLVNTEAFF	TGTGCCAGCAAAGTGGAGATGTTAGTAAACACTGAAGCTTTCTTT
TRBD2	TRBV29-1	.	TRBJ2-7	CSVLGVAGEQYF	TGCAGCGTCCTTGGGGTAGCGGGCGAGCAGTACTTC
.	TRBV11-3	.	TRBJ2-7	CAGAYEQYF	TGTGCCGGAGCATACGAGCAGTACTTC
.	TRBV24-1	.	TRBJ2-2	CATSAPSPGELFF	TGTGCCACCAGTGCACCGTCCCCCGGGGAGCTGTTTTTT
.	TRBV9	.	TRBJ2-7	CASSVALSYEQYF	TGTGCCAGCAGCGTCGCCCTCTCCTACGAGCAGTACTTC
.	TRBV7-9	.	TRBJ2-2	CASSLYQANTGELFF	TGTGCCAGCAGCTTATATCAGGCGAACACCGGGGAGCTGTTTTTT
TRBD1	TRBV5-1	.	TRBJ1-2	CASNPGTGSNYGYTF	TGCGCCAGCAACCCCGGGACAGGGAGTAACTATGGCTACACCTTC
TRBD2	TRBV7-3	.	TRBJ2-7	CASSFTRGLAGVIYEQYF	TGTGCCAGCAGCTTCACTCGGGGACTAGCGGGGGTAATATACGAGCAGTACTTC
.	TRBV6-2/TRBV6-3	.	TRBJ1-1	CASSYIGEAFF	TGTGCCAGCAGTTATATCGGGGAAGCTTTCTTT
TRBD1	TRBV7-2	.	TRBJ1-2	CASSLEGTGSNYGYTF	TGTGCCAGCAGCTTAGAAGGGACAGGCTCTAACTATGGCTACACCTTC
.	TRBV5-1	.	TRBJ2-7	CASSLLQGDNEQYF	TGCGCCAGCAGCTTGTTACAGGGTGACAACGAGCAGTACTTC
TRBD1	TRBV4-1	few	TRBJ1-5	CASSTNTGTGVNNQPQHF	TGCGCCAGCAGCACAAATACCGGGACAGGGGTTAACAATCAGCCCCAGCATTTT
TRBD2	TRBV6-5	once	TRBJ2-7	CASSYGRGGQEQYF	TGTGCCAGCAGTTACGGGCGGGGGGGCCAAGAGCAGTACTTC
.	TRBV30	.	TRBJ1-4	CACEGGEKLFF	TGTGCCTGCGAGGGTGGGGAAAAACTGTTTTTT
TRBD2	TRBV11-2	.	TRBJ2-5	CASSLGLAGGRQETQYF	TGTGCCAGCAGCTTAGGACTAGCGGGGGGGCGGCAAGAGACCCAGTACTTC
TRBD1	TRBV25-1	.	TRBJ1-4	CASSDPRGTNEKLFF	TGTGCCAGCAGTGATCCCAGGGGGACTAATGAAAAACTGTTTTTT
TRBD1	TRBV12-3/TRBV12-4	.	TRBJ1-1	CASSNRQGREAFF	TGTGCCAGCAGCAATCGACAGGGAAGGGAAGCTTTCTTT
.	TRBV12-3/TRBV12-4	.	TRBJ1-2	CASSFKDGRGYTF	TGTGCCAGCAGCTTTAAGGACGGTCGTGGCTACACCTTC
.	TRBV11-2	.	TRBJ1-1	CASSLSPTGNRATEAFF	TGTGCCAGCAGCCTGTCCCCAACAGGAAATAGGGCCACTGAAGCTTTCTTT
.	TRBV5-8	.	TRBJ2-6	CASSLWVSGANVLTF	TGTGCCAGCAGCTTGTGGGTCTCTGGGGCCAACGTCCTGACTTTC
.	TRBV10-3	.	TRBJ1-5	CAISPDSQPQHF	TGTGCCATCAGTCCTGACTCGCAGCCCCAGCATTTT
TRBD2	TRBV6-5	.	TRBJ2-7	CASSSRTSNAYEQYF	TGTGCCAGCAGTTCCCGGACTAGCAACGCTTACGAGCAGTACTTC
.	TRBV3-1/TRBV3-2	.	TRBJ2-5	CASSQPGAGTQYF	TGTGCCAGCAGCCAACCTGGCGCCGGGACCCAGTACTTC
.	TRBV12-3/TRBV12-4	.	TRBJ2-5	CASRQRETQYF	TGTGCCAGCAGGCAGAGAGAGACCCAGTACTTC
TRBD2	TRBV7-3	.	TRBJ2-3	CASSLGRGGTDTQYF	TGTGCCAGCAGCCTGGGGCGGGGGGGCACAGATACGCAGTATTTT
.	TRBV6-6	.	TRBJ2-5	CASSSQETQYF	TGTGCCAGCAGTTCGCAAGAGACCCAGTACTTC
.	TRBV7-2	.	TRBJ2-7	CASSLPTVYEQYF	TGTGCCAGCAGCCTCCCCACCGTTTACGAGCAGTACTTC
TRBD1	TRBV7-2	.	TRBJ1-1	CASSLVRTGDTEAFF	TGTGCCAGCAGCTTAGTCCGGACAGGGGACACTGAAGCTTTCTTT
TRBD1	TRBV25-1	.	TRBJ1-4	CASKGQGNEKLFF	TGTGCCAGCAAGGGACAGGGGAATGAAAAACTGTTTTTT
.	TRBV11-3	.	TRBJ2-1	CASSITGSYNEQFF	TGTGCCAGCAGCATTACCGGTTCTTACAATGAGCAGTTCTTC
.	TRBV10-3	.	TRBJ1-5	CAVGGIQSNQPQHF	TGTGCCGTCGGCGGGATTCAAAGCAATCAGCCCCAGCATTTT
.	TRBV18	.	TRBJ2-2	CASSPIAGDTGELFF	TGTGCCAGCTCACCGATTGCAGGGGACACCGGGGAGCTGTTTTTT
.	TRBV29-1	.	TRBJ2-3	CSVGRATDTQYF	TGCAGCGTTGGCAGGGCCACAGATACGCAGTATTTT
TRBD1	TRBV10-3	.	TRBJ2-7	CAISDRDEQYF	TGTGCCATCAGCGACAGGGACGAGCAGTACTTC
TRBD1	TRBV3-1/TRBV3-2	.	TRBJ2-1	CASSQPGQVNEQFF	TGTGCCAGCAGCCAGCCGGGACAGGTAAATGAGCAGTTCTTC
.	TRBV27	.	TRBJ1-1	CASSSSMNTEAFF	TGTGCCAGCAGCTCTAGTATGAACACTGAAGCTTTCTTT
.	TRBV30	.	TRBJ1-3	CAWSVRGSGNTIYF	TGTGCCTGGAGTGTACGGGGGTCTGGAAACACCATATATTTT
TRBD1	TRBV7-9	.	TRBJ2-2	CASSLFQGVFTGELFF	TGTGCCAGCAGCTTATTTCAGGGGGTTTTCACCGGGGAGCTGTTTTTT
.	TRBV7-2	.	TRBJ1-5	CASSFFGGQPQHF	TGTGCCAGCAGCTTCTTTGGAGGACAGCCCCAGCATTTT
.	TRBV7-2	.	TRBJ2-5	CASSQIPGHSRETQYF	TGTGCCAGCAGCCAGATTCCGGGACACTCGCGGGAGACCCAGTACTTC
TRBD2	TRBV5-4	.	TRBJ2-1	CATAWAGGDNEQFF	TGTGCCACCGCCTGGGCGGGAGGGGACAATGAGCAGTTCTTC
TRBD1	TRBV18	.	TRBJ2-7	CASSRTDRGYEQYF	TGTGCCAGCTCACGAACGGACAGGGGCTACGAGCAGTACTTC
.	TRBV6-4	.	TRBJ1-5	CASSVEVGQPQHF	TGTGCCAGCAGTGTCGAGGTAGGTCAGCCCCAGCATTTT
TRBD1	TRBV7-2	.	TRBJ1-5	CASSPHRGSNQPQHF	TGTGCCAGCAGCCCCCACAGGGGAAGCAATCAGCCCCAGCATTTT
.	TRBV3-1/TRBV3-2	.	TRBJ2-7	CASSHGSAYEQYF	TGTGCCAGCAGCCACGGGTCCGCCTACGAGCAGTACTTC
.	TRBV5-6	.	TRBJ2-7	CASSGKSGSYEQYF	TGTGCCAGCAGCGGAAAGTCCGGATCTTACGAGCAGTACTTC